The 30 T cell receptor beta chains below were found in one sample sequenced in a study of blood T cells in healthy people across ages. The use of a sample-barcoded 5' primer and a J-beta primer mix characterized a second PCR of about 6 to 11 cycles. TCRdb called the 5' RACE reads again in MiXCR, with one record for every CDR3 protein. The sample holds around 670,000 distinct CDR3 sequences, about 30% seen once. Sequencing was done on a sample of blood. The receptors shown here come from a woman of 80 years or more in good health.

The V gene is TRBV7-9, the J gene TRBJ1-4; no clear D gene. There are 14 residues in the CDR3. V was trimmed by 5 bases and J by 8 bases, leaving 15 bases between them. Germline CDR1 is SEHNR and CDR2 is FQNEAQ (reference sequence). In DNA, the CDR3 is TGTGCCAGCAGCCGCCGGAGGGTAGGCGAAAAACTGTTTTTT. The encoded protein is CASSRRRVGEKLFF.

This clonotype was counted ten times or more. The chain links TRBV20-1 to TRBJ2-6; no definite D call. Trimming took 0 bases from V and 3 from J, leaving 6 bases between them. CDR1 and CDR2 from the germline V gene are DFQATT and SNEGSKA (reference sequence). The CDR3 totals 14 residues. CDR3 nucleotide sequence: TGCAGTGCTAGAGATTGGGGTGGGGCCAACGTCCTGACTTTC. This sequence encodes CSARDWGGANVLTF.

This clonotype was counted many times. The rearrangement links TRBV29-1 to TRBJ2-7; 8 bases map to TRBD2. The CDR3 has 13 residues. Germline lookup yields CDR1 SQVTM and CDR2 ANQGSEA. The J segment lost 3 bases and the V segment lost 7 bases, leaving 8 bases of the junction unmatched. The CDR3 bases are TGCAGCGCAGGGACCGGGGGGGGCTACGAGCAGTACTTC. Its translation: CSAGTGGGYEQYF.

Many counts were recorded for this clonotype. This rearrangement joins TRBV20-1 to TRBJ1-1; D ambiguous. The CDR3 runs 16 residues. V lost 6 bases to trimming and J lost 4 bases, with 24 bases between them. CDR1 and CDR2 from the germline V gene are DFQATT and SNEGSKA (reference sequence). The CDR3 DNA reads TGCAGTGCGCAGTCTGGGATCCTTCCAGCGGGCACTGAAGCTTTCTTT. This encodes CSAQSGILPAGTEAFF.

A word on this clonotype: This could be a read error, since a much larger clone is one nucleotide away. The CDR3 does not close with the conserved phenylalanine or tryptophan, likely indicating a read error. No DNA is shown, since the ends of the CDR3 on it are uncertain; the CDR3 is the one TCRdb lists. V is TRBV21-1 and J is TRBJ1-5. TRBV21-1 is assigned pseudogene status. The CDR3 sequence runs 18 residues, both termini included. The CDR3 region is CASTPRSEDGYSNQPQHV.

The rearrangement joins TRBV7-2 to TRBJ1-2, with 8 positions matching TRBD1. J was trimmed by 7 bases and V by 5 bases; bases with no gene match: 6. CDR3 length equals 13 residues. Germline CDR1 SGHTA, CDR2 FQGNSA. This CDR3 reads CASSPWDRIGYTF. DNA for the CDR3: TGTGCCAGCAGCCCGTGGGACAGGATTGGCTACACCTTC. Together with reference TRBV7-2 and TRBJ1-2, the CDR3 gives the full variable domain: GAGVSQSPSNKVTEKGKDVELRCDPISGHTALYWYRQSLGQGLEFLIYFQGNSAPDKSGLPSDRFSAERTGGSVSTLTIQRTQQEDSAVYLCASSPWDRIGYTFGSGTRLTVV.

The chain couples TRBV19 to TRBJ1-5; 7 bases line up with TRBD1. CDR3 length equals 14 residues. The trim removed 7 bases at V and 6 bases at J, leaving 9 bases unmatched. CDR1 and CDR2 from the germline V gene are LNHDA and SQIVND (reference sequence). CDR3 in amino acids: CASKSDRALQPQHF. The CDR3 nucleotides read TGTGCCAGTAAGTCCGACAGGGCCCTTCAGCCCCAGCATTTT.

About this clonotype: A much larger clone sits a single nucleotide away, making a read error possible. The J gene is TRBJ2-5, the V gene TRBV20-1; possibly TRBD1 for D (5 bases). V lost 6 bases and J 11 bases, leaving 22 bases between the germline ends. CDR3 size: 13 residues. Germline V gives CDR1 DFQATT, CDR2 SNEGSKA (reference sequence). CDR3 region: CSALDGRGNEQYF. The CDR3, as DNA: TGCAGTGCCCTGGACGGAAGGGGCAATGAGCAGTACTTC.

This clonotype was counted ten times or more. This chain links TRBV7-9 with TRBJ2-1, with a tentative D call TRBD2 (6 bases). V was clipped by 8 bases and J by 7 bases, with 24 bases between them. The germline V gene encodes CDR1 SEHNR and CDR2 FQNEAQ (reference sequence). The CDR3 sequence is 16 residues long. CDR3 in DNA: TGTGCCAGCTCCCCATGGAACGGGGGAACCAGGAATGAGCAGTTCTTC. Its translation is CASSPWNGGTRNEQFF.

CDR3 protein: CAIRGTNQPQHF. DNA for the CDR3: TGTGCCATCAGGGGGACGAATCAGCCCCAGCATTTT. V usage is TRBV10-3 and J usage is TRBJ1-5; a possible D gene is TRBD1 (5 bases). The CDR3 is 12 amino acids. Germline lookup yields CDR1 ENHRY and CDR2 SYGVKD. The V and J ends lost 6 bases and 4 bases respectively, with 7 bases between them.

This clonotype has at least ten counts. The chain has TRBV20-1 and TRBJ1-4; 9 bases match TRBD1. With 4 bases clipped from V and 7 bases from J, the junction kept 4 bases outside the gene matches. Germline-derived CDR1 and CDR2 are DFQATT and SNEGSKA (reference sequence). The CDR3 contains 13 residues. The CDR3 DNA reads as TGCAGTGCTACCGGGACAGGGAGTGAAAAACTGTTTTTT. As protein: CSATGTGSEKLFF.

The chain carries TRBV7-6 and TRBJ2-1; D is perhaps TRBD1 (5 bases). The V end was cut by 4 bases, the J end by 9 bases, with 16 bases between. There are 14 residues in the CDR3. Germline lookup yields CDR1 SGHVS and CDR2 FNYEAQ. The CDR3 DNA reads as TGTGCCAGCAGCTCGAGGAACAGGTTGGCTGAGCAGTTCTTC. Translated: CASSSRNRLAEQFF. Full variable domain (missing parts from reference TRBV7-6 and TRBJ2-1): GAGVSQSPRYKVTKRGQDVALRCDPISGHVSLYWYRQALGQGPEFLTYFNYEAQQDKSGLPNDRFSAERPEGSISTLTIQRTEQRDSAMYRCASSSRNRLAEQFFGPGTRLTVL.

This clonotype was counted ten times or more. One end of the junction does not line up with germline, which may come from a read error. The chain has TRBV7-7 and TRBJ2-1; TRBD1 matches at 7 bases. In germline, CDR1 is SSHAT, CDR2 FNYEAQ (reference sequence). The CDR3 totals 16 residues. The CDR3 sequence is CASSLGDTGAYNEQFF. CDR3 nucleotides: TGTGCTAGCAGCTTAGGGGACACAGGGGCCTACAATGAGCAGTTCTTC.

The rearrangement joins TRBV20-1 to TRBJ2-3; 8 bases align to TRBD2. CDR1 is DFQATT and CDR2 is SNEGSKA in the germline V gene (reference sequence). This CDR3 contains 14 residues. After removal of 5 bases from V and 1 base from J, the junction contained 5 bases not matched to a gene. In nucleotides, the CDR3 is TGCAGTGCTCTCGGGGGGGCTGGCACAGATACGCAGTATTTT. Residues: CSALGGAGTDTQYF.

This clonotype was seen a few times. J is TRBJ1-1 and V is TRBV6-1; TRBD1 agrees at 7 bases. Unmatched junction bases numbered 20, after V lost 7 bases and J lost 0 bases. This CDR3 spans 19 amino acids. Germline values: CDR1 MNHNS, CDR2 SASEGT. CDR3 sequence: CASTPTLGRGRPLNTEAFF. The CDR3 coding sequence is TGTGCCAGCACACCCACCCTAGGGAGGGGGCGCCCCCTGAACACTGAAGCTTTCTTT.

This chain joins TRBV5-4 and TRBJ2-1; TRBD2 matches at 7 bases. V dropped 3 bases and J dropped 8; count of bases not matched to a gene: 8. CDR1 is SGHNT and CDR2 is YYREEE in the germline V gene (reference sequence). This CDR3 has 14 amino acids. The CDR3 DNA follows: TGTGCCAGCAGCTATACGACTAGCCGAGATGAGCAGTTCTTC. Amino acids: CASSYTTSRDEQFF.

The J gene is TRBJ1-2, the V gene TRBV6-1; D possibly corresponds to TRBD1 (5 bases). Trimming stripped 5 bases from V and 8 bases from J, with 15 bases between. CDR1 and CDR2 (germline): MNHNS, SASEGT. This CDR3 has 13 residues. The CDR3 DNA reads TGTGCCAGCAGTTGGGACGGACGGTCCGGCTACACCTTC. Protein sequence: CASSWDGRSGYTF.

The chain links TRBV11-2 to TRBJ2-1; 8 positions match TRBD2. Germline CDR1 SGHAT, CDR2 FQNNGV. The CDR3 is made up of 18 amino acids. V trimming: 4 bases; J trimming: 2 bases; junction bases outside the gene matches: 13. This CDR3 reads CASSSRYGAGEPYNEQFF. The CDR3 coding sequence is TGTGCCAGCAGCTCCAGATATGGAGCGGGGGAACCCTACAATGAGCAGTTCTTC.

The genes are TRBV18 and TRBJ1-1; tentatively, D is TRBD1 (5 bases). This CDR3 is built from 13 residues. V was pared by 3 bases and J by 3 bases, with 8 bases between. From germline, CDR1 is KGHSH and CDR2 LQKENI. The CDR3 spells CASSPQGDTEAFF. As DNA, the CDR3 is TGTGCCAGCTCACCCCAGGGCGACACTGAAGCTTTCTTT. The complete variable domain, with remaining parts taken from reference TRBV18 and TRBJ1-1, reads NAGVMQNPRHLVRRRGQEARLRCSPMKGHSHVYWYRQLPEEGLKFMVYLQKENIIDESGMPKERFSAEFPKEGPSILRIQQVVRGDSAAYFCASSPQGDTEAFFGQGTRLTVV.

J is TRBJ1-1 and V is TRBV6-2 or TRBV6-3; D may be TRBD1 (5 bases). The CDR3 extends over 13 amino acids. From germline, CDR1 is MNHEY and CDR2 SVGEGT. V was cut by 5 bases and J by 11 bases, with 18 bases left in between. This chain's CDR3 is CASSTIPQGTAFF. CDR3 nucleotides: TGTGCCAGCAGTACGATACCGCAGGGTACGGCTTTCTTT.

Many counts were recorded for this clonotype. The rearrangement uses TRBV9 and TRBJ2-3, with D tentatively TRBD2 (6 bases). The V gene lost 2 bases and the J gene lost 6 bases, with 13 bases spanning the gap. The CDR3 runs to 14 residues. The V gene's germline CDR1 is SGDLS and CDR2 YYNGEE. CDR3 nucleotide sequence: TGTGCCAGCAGCGTCTTGACGGGAGCGGATACGCAGTATTTT. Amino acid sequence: CASSVLTGADTQYF. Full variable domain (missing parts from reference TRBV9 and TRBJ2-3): DSGVTQTPKHLITATGQRVTLRCSPRSGDLSVYWYQQSLDQGLQFLIQYYNGEERAKGNILERFSAQQFPDLHSELNLSSLELGDSALYFCASSVLTGADTQYFGPGTRLTVL.

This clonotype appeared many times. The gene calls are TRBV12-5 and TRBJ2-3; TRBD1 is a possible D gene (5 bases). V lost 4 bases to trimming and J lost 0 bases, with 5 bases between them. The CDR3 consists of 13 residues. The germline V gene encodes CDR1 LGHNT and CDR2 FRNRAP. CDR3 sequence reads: CASGSGSTDTQYF. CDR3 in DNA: TGTGCTAGTGGTTCAGGGAGCACAGATACGCAGTATTTT.

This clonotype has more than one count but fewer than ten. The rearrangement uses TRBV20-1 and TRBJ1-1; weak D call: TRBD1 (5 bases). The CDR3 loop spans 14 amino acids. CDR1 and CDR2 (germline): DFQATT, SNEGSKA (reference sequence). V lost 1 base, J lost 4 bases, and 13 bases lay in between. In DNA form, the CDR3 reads TGCAGTGCTAGAGCAGGGAGGGGTGGCACTGAAGCTTTCTTT. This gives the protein CSARAGRGGTEAFF.

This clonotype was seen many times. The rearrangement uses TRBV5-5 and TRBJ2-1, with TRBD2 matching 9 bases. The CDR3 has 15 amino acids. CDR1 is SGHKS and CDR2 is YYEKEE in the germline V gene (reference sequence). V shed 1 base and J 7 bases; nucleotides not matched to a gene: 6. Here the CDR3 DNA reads TGTGCCAGCAGCTTGCTAGCGGGGAGGGGGAATGAGCAGTTCTTC. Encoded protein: CASSLLAGRGNEQFF.

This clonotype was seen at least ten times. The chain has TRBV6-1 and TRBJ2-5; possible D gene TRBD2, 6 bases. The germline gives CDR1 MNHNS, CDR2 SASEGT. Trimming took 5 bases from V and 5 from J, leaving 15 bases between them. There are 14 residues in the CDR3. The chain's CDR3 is CASSLHGEAETQYF. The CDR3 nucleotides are TGTGCCAGCAGTCTACACGGGGAGGCGGAGACCCAGTACTTC.

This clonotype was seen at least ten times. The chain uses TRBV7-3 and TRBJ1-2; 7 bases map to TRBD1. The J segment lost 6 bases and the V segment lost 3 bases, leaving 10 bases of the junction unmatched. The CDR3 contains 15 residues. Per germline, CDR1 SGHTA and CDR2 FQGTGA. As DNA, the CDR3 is TGTGCCAGCAGCTTTGGGCCTACAGGGGCGGATGGCTACACCTTC. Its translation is CASSFGPTGADGYTF.

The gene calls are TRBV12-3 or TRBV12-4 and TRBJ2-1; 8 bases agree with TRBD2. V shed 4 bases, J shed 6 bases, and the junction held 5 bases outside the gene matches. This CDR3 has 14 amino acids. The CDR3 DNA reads TGTGCCAGCAGTTCGGGGACTAGAGTCAATGAGCAGTTCTTC. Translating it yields CASSSGTRVNEQFF.

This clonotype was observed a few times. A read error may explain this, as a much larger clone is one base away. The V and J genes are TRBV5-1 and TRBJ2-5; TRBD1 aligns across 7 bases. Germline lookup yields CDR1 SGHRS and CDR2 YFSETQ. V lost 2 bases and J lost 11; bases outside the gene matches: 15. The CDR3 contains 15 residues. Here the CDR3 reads CASSLQGKENNEQYF. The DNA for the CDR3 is TGCGCCAGCAGCTTACAGGGGAAGGAAAACAATGAGCAGTACTTC.

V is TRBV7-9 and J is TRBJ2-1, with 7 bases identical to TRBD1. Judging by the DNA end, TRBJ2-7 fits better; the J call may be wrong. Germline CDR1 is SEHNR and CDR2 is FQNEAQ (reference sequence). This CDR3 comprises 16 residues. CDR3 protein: CASSPGTAVNYNEQYF. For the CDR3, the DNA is TGTGCCAGCAGCCCCGGGACAGCAGTAAACTACAATGAGCAGTACTTC.

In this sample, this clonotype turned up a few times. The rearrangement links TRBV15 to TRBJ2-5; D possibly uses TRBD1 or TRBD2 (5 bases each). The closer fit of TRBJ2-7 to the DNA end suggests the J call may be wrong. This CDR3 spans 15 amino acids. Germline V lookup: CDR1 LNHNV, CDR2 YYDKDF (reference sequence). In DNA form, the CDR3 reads TGTGCCACCAGCAGAGCAGCCGGGGCAGACTACGAGCAGTACTTC. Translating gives CATSRAAGADYEQYF.